The rows below give T cell receptor beta chains drawn from one sample of a study of regulatory T cells in long-lasting Graves disease. TCRdb re-derived calls from the multiplex PCR reads in MiXCR, one entry per CDR3 protein. The repertoire has 700,000 or so distinct CDR3 sequences, 30% of them found once; the top ten carry 35% to 55%. The specimen was peripheral blood mononuclear cells (PBMCs), collected when the disease was refractory, from a patient treated with antithyroid drugs. The receptor set was obtained from a female donor with Graves disease. Each CDR3 is given with its conserved first and last residue. A D gene is named only where the DNA matches it firmly. Part of the rows lack a size; the others show once, few, many or a class for expanded clones.

TRBV6-4	-	13	-	TRBJ1-1	CASSAEVGTEAFF	TGTGCCAGCAGTGCCGAGGTCGGCACTGAAGCTTTCTTT
TRBV28	many	14	-	TRBJ1-2	CASSLEPGIYGYTF	TGTGCCAGCAGTTTAGAGCCGGGGATCTATGGCTACACCTTC
TRBV19	-	19	TRBD2	TRBJ2-5	CASSGRGVLAEGFQETQYF	TGTGCCAGTAGCGGCCGAGGGGTACTAGCGGAGGGATTCCAAGAGACCCAGTACTTC
TRBV11-2	few	15	-	TRBJ2-5	CASSLGFVDQETQYF	TGTGCCAGCAGCTTGGGATTCGTGGATCAAGAGACCCAGTACTTC
TRBV10-3	-	18	TRBD1	TRBJ1-5	CAIILRGTGDESNQPQHF	TGTGCCATTATTCTCCGGGGGACAGGGGACGAAAGCAATCAGCCCCAGCATTTT
TRBV7-3	-	15	-	TRBJ2-5	CASSPLSGFQETQYF	TGTGCCAGCAGCCCTCTTAGCGGATTCCAAGAGACCCAGTACTTC
TRBV19	once	15	TRBD1	TRBJ2-7	CASSVPGQSSYEQYF	TGTGCCAGTAGTGTCCCGGGACAGAGCTCCTACGAGCAGTACTTC
TRBV11-2	-	13	-	TRBJ2-1	CASTLSFGNEQFF	TGTGCCAGCACTCTTTCCTTCGGGAATGAGCAGTTCTTC
TRBV28	many	20	-	TRBJ1-1	CASSSTLLEGGGVGKTEAFF	TGTGCCAGCAGTTCTACCCTTCTTGAGGGAGGAGGGGTGGGGAAGACTGAAGCTTTCTTT
TRBV11-2	many	15	-	TRBJ1-1	CASTRSERRGTEAFF	TGTGCCAGCACCAGATCGGAGCGGCGAGGGACTGAAGCTTTCTTT
TRBV20-1	-	16	-	TRBJ1-1	CSARDYAGAMNTEAFF	TGCAGTGCTAGAGATTACGCAGGGGCCATGAACACTGAAGCTTTCTTT
TRBV2	few	14	-	TRBJ1-4	CASSVRWDNEKLFF	TGTGCCAGCAGTGTCCGGTGGGATAATGAAAAACTGTTTTTT
TRBV5-4	few	15	TRBD2	TRBJ2-7	CASSISGGSAHEQYF	TGTGCCAGCAGCATCTCCGGGGGGAGCGCCCACGAGCAGTACTTC
TRBV12-3/TRBV12-4	many	15	TRBD1	TRBJ1-6	CASSPTGENNSPLHF	TGTGCCAGCAGCCCGACAGGGGAAAATAATTCACCCCTCCACTTT
TRBV28	many	15	-	TRBJ2-2	CASSRAVRSTGELFF	TGTGCCAGCAGTCGGGCCGTGCGAAGCACCGGGGAGCTGTTTTTT
TRBV7-6	few	16	TRBD2	TRBJ2-2	CASSSRLAGNTGELFF	TGTGCCAGCAGCTCACGACTAGCGGGAAACACCGGGGAGCTGTTTTTT